This T cell receptor (beta chain) was sequenced during a study of T cell changes during pregnancy in multiple sclerosis. From germline, CDR1 is SGHRS and CDR2 YFSETQ. Trimming pared 4 bases from V and 8 bases from J, leaving 13 bases between. The CDR3 length is 13 residues. Profiling relied on immunoSEQ multiplex PCR, and the TCRdb table lists in-frame clones only, not all of them. The data contain 40,000 to 60,000 clones, 95% of them singletons. The clonotype was recovered from a female donor with multiple sclerosis, enrolled in a pregnancy study. This material consisted of CD8+ T cells from peripheral blood mononuclear cells, taken in the first trimester of pregnancy. J is TRBJ2-1 and V is TRBV5-1; a possible D gene is TRBD2 (6 bases). CDR3 nucleotide sequence: TGCGCCAGCAGCCCGCGGGGAATCGATGAGCAGTTCTTC. Translating gives CASSPRGIDEQFF.